This T cell receptor (beta chain) was sequenced in a study of cytomegalovirus exposure and HLA in healthy donors. Study results and limitations: A later analysis linked a missense DCLRE1C variant to TCR beta V- and J-gene trimming. Earlier results showed most TCR beta V segments being productive about 87% or about 30% of the time. A reported reduction in N-insertions relative to the 666-donor mean was seen in an Asian-associated ancestry cluster in a later analysis.

CDR1 is WNHNN, CDR2 SYGVQD, per germline (reference sequence). The CDR3 is 12 residues long. Trimming removed 8 bases from V and 7 bases from J, with 15 bases in between. 13 Jbeta primers and 60 Vbeta primers were used for the PCR. Profiling relied on immunoSEQ multiplex PCR, and the TCRdb table lists in-frame clones only, not all of them. The top ten hold 4.8% of the sample, which has about 110,000 clones, about four fifths seen once. On this clone: Its antigen is as yet unknown.

V is TRBV10-1 and J is TRBJ2-7; unclear D gene. Sequenced sample: PBMCs. The source of this sequence is a man between 25 and 39 years old in good health and CMV-seropositive. In DNA, the CDR3 is TGCGCCAGCGGGCACCACCCGATAGAGCAGTACTTC. Amino acids: CASGHHPIEQYF.